These 8 T cell receptor beta chains were sequenced from one sample in a study of T cells in Graves' hyperthyroidism and ophthalmopathy. RNA transcripts yielded amplified TCR beta CDR3 regions. Initially, a first-round RT-PCR of the TCR CDR3 employed the HTBI primer set. TCRdb processed the multiplex PCR reads anew with MiXCR; each CDR3 protein has one entry. Of roughly 400,000 distinct CDR3 sequences in the sample, approximately 14% were seen once. Sequencing used blood. The receptors were sampled from a woman aged 18-29 years with Graves' hyperthyroidism that later progressed to Graves' ophthalmopathy.

This clonotype was detected many times. This chain uses TRBV28 with TRBJ1-5; D gene ambiguous. Trimming pared 6 bases from V and 3 bases from J, leaving 12 bases between. This CDR3 is 14 amino acids long. In germline, CDR1 is MDHEN, CDR2 SYDVKM. This CDR3 is CASSYDMDNQPQHF. As DNA, the CDR3 is TGTGCCAGCAGCTACGACATGGACAATCAGCCCCAGCATTTT.

This clonotype was detected only a few times. The genes are TRBV24-1 and TRBJ1-2; D gene ambiguous. The V gene's germline CDR1 is KGHDR and CDR2 SFDVKD. Deletions cut 0 bases from V and 7 bases from J, with 14 bases between. The CDR3 loop spans 15 amino acids. CDR3: CATSDLGSPEGGYTF. CDR3 nucleotides: TGTGCCACCAGTGATTTGGGGAGCCCTGAGGGTGGCTACACCTTC.

This clonotype was counted at least ten times. CDR3 DNA sequence: TGCAGTGTCTTGCCGCACGCGAACACTGAAGCTTTCTTT. Encoded protein: CSVLPHANTEAFF. V is TRBV20-1 and J is TRBJ1-1; no clear D. This CDR3 has 13 residues. Germline V CDR1 and CDR2: DFQATT, SNEGSKA (reference sequence). Deletions cut 7 bases from V and 1 base from J, with 13 bases between.

As for this clonotype: Being one base from a much bigger clone, this may be a read error. Since no conserved phenylalanine or tryptophan closes the CDR3, a read error is the likely cause. V usage is TRBV12-3 or TRBV12-4 and J usage is TRBJ2-5; D unclear. This CDR3 region has 12 residues. Trimming left V 6 bases short and J 0 bases short, with 5 bases between. The CDR3 DNA follows: TGTGCCAGCAGCGCATACCAAGAGACCCAGTACCTC. As protein: CASSAYQETQYL.

V gene TRBV20-1 combines with J gene TRBJ1-3; D remains ambiguous. The ends were cut back, 6 bases at V and 4 bases at J, with 16 bases in the middle. Germline loops: CDR1 DFQATT, CDR2 SNEGSKA (reference sequence). The CDR3 contains 14 residues. The CDR3 is CSARAPHGGNTIYF. In nucleotides, the CDR3 is TGCAGTGCCCGGGCCCCACACGGAGGAAACACCATATATTTT.

This clonotype was seen a few times. The V gene is TRBV7-6, the J gene TRBJ1-3; D is undetermined. CDR3 length equals 16 residues. V was clipped by 1 base and J by 4 bases, with 14 bases between them. Germline assignment: CDR1 SGHVS and CDR2 FNYEAQ. CDR3 protein: CASSLVTEPRGNTIYF. CDR3 sequence (DNA): TGTGCCAGCAGCTTAGTAACCGAACCCCGAGGAAACACCATATATTTT. Complete variable domain (other parts from reference TRBV7-6 and TRBJ1-3): GAGVSQSPRYKVTKRGQDVALRCDPISGHVSLYWYRQALGQGPEFLTYFNYEAQQDKSGLPNDRFSAERPEGSISTLTIQRTEQRDSAMYRCASSLVTEPRGNTIYFGEGSWLTVV.

This clonotype was detected many times. The CDR3: CASSNRLADPPYEQYF. The CDR3 DNA reads as TGTGCCAGCAGTAACAGACTAGCGGATCCTCCCTACGAGCAGTACTTC. The chain couples TRBV6-1 to TRBJ2-7, with TRBD2 matching over 9 bases. The J segment lost 2 bases and the V segment lost 5 bases, leaving 10 bases of the junction unmatched. Germline V lookup: CDR1 MNHNS, CDR2 SASEGT. This CDR3 region has 16 residues.

This clonotype was detected ten times or more. The chain has TRBV5-1 and TRBJ2-1; 12 nucleotides agree with TRBD2. CDR3 length: 14 amino acids. V was pared by 6 bases and J by 8 bases, with 6 bases of the junction left unmatched. Per germline, CDR1 SGHRS and CDR2 YFSETQ. CDR3 amino acids: CASKPSGRVYEQFF. In nucleotides, the CDR3 is TGCGCCAGCAAACCTAGCGGGAGGGTATATGAGCAGTTCTTC.